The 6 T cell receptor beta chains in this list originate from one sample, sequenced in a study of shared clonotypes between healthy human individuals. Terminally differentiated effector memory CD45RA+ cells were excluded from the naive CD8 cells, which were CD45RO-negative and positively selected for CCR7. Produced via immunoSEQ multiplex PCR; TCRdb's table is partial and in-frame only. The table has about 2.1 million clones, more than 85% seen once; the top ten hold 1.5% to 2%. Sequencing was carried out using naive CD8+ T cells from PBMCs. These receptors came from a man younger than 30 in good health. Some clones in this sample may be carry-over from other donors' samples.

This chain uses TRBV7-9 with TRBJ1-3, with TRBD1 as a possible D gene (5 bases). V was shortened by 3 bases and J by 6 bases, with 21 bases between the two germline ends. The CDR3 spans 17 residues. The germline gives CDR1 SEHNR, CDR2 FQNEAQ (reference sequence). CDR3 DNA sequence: TGTGCCAGCAGCTTTGTCACAGGCAGACATCTTGCAAACACCATATATTTT. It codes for CASSFVTGRHLANTIYF.

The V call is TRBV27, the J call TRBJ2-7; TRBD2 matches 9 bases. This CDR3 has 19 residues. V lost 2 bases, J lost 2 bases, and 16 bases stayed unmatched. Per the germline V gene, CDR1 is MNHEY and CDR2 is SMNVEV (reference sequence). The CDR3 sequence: CASSLKAGLAGGGTYEQYF. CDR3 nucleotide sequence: TGTGCCAGCAGTTTAAAAGCGGGACTAGCTGGTGGGGGGACCTACGAGCAGTACTTC.

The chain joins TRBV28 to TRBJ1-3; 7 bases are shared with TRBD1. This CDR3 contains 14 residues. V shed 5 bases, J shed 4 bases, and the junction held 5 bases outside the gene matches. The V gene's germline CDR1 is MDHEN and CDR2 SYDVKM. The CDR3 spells CASSPRTGGNTIYF. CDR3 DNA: TGTGCCAGCAGTCCCCGGACAGGCGGAAACACCATATATTTT.

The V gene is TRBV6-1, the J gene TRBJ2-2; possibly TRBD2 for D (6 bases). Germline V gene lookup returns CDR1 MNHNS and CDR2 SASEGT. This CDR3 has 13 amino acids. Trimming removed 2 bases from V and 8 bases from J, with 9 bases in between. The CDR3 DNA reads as TGTGCCAGCAGTGAATTGCGGGGTGGGGAGCTGTTTTTT. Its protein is CASSELRGGELFF.

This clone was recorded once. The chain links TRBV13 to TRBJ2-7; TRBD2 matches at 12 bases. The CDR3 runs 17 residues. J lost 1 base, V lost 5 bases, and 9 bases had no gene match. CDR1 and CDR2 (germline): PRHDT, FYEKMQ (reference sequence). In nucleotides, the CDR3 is TGTGCCAGCAGCCCCGGGACTAGCGGGCCGATTTCCTACGAGCAGTACTTC. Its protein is CASSPGTSGPISYEQYF.

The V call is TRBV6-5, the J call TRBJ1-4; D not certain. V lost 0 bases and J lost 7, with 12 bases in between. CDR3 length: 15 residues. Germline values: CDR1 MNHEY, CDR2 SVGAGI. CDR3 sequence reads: CASSYSAILGEKLFF. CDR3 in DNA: TGTGCCAGCAGTTACTCGGCGATCCTGGGTGAAAAACTGTTTTTT.